This passage covers 25 T cell receptor beta chains from one sample sequenced in a study of blood T cell repertoires in COVID-19. Generated by immunoSEQ multiplex PCR, the TCRdb table keeps only in-frame clones and is missing some. In the table there are roughly 120,000 clones, 71% of which are singletons. Sequenced sample: peripheral blood. The receptors come from a human donor with acute or convalescent COVID-19. The donor label of this sample is uncertain.

Written as DNA, the CDR3 is TGCGCCAGCAGCCAAGGTTCAGGGTGGTACGAGCAGTACTTC. Its protein is CASSQGSGWYEQYF. The chain employs TRBV4-1 and TRBJ2-7; tentatively, D is TRBD1 (5 bases). V gave up 1 base and J gave up 4 bases, with 11 bases separating them. The CDR3 length is 14 residues. Germline V lookup: CDR1 MGHRA, CDR2 YSYEKL.

The chain is built from TRBV7-3 and TRBJ2-2; D remains ambiguous. V lost 0 bases to trimming and J lost 4 bases, with 12 bases between them. The germline V gene encodes CDR1 SGHTA and CDR2 FQGTGA. This CDR3 has 16 residues. CDR3 amino acids: CASSLTPSSITGELFF. In DNA, the CDR3 is TGTGCCAGCAGCTTAACACCAAGCTCGATCACCGGGGAGCTGTTTTTT.

V is TRBV7-3 and J is TRBJ2-1; 7 positions match TRBD2. V was clipped by 5 bases and J by 3 bases; unmatched bases: 10. The CDR3 loop spans 16 amino acids. Per the germline V gene, CDR1 is SGHTA and CDR2 is FQGTGA. CDR3 nucleotide sequence: TGTGCCAGCAGCCCAAGAAGCGGCGGGGGCTACAATGAGCAGTTCTTC. As protein: CASSPRSGGGYNEQFF.

This chain uses TRBV18 with TRBJ2-1, with 10 bases fitting TRBD2. Trimming removed 8 bases from V and 2 bases from J; junction bases left unmatched: 6. This CDR3 contains 15 residues. In germline, CDR1 is KGHSH, CDR2 LQKENI. The CDR3 loop reads CASARAGGPYNEQFF. In DNA, the CDR3 is TGTGCCAGCGCCCGAGCGGGGGGGCCCTACAATGAGCAGTTCTTC.

The CDR3 spells CASSPSGYLAGAQYF. The CDR3, as DNA: TGTGCCAGCAGCCCGTCCGGGTATCTAGCGGGTGCGCAGTATTTT. The rearrangement joins TRBV11-1 to TRBJ2-3; 8 positions agree with TRBD2. V shed 5 bases, J shed 10 bases, and the junction held 14 bases outside the gene matches. Germline V gene sequence: CDR1 SGHAT, CDR2 FQDESV (reference sequence). The CDR3 has 15 amino acids. The full variable domain, completed using reference TRBV11-1 and TRBJ2-3, is EAEVAQSPRYKITEKSQAVAFWCDPISGHATLYWYRQILGQGPELLVQFQDESVVDDSQLPKDRFSAERLKGVDSTLKIQPAELGDSAMYLCASSPSGYLAGAQYFGPGTRLTVL.

The V gene is TRBV15, the J gene TRBJ1-6; D possibly corresponds to TRBD1 (5 bases). The ends were cut back, 3 bases at V and 7 bases at J, with 16 bases in the middle. Germline CDR1 is LNHNV and CDR2 is YYDKDF (reference sequence). The CDR3 covers 16 residues. This chain's CDR3 is CATSSLGSGANSPLHF. CDR3 in DNA: TGTGCCACCAGCAGCCTAGGCAGCGGGGCGAATTCACCCCTCCACTTT.

The rearrangement joins TRBV1 to TRBJ1-5. TRBV1 is a known pseudogene. This CDR3 spans 13 amino acids. The chain's CDR3 is CTSSPPGNQPQHF. The CDR3 DNA is TGCACCAGCAGCCCGCCGGGAAATCAGCCCCAGCATTTT.

This chain joins TRBV7-3 and TRBJ2-2; D unresolved. The germline CDR1 and CDR2 sequences are SGHTA and FQGTGA. Trimming shortened V by 2 bases and J by 6 bases, and 13 bases separated the two germline ends. This CDR3 is 15 amino acids long. CDR3 bases: TGTGCCAGCAGCTTAGAGAACTCTCCCCCCGGGGAGCTGTTTTTT. It specifies CASSLENSPPGELFF.

In DNA form, the CDR3 reads TGTGCCAGTAGTCCCTCTCCGGGACAGGGGACTTATAATTCACCCCTCCACTTT. It codes for CASSPSPGQGTYNSPLHF. The J gene is TRBJ1-6, the V gene TRBV19, with 10 bases lining up with TRBD1. Germline V CDR1 and CDR2: LNHDA, SQIVND (reference sequence). The CDR3 contains 18 residues. V lost 5 bases, J lost 4 bases, and 11 bases stayed unmatched.

This clone was recorded at least ten times. The CDR3, as DNA: TGTGCCAGCAGCTTGGGCTGGGGGGACACTGAAGCTTTCTTT. Encoded protein: CASSLGWGDTEAFF. The chain has TRBV5-6 and TRBJ1-1; D might be TRBD1 (5 bases). Per germline, CDR1 SGHDT and CDR2 YYEEEE. CDR3 length: 14 residues. The ends were cut back, 0 bases at V and 3 bases at J, with 9 bases in the middle.

The rearrangement uses TRBV6-4 and TRBJ2-3, with TRBD2 as a possible D gene (5 bases). Looked up from germline, CDR1 is MRHNA and CDR2 is SNTAGT. Trimming cost V 5 bases and J 2 bases, with 8 bases left between them. The CDR3 is 13 residues long. CDR3 sequence (DNA): TGTGCCAGCAGTAACGGGGACACAGATACGCAGTATTTT. This translates into CASSNGDTDTQYF.

The sample holds a few counts of this clone. This chain connects TRBV7-9 to TRBJ1-2; 9 bases map to TRBD1. This CDR3 has 15 amino acids. The junction had 10 bases not matched to a gene; V was cut back by 5 bases and J by 6 bases. From germline, CDR1 is SEHNR and CDR2 FQNEAQ (reference sequence). This chain's CDR3 is CASSHPDRGPNGYTF. In DNA form, the CDR3 reads TGTGCCAGCAGCCACCCGGACAGGGGTCCGAATGGCTACACCTTC.

The V and J genes are TRBV7-7 and TRBJ2-3; 12 bases map to TRBD2. V shed 5 bases, J shed 6 bases, and the junction held 9 bases outside the gene matches. CDR1 and CDR2 from the germline V gene are SSHAT and FNYEAQ (reference sequence). This CDR3 has 16 amino acids. CDR3: CASSRGLAGHGDTQYF. The CDR3 bases are TGTGCCAGCAGCCGAGGACTAGCGGGGCACGGGGATACGCAGTATTTT.

V gene TRBV2 combines with J gene TRBJ2-1, with TRBD2 matching 9 bases. V was pared by 7 bases and J by 4 bases, with 5 bases of the junction left unmatched. The length of the CDR3 is 14 residues. CDR1 and CDR2 from the germline V gene are SNHLY and FYNNEI. This CDR3 reads CASMGTSLYNEQFF. CDR3 nucleotides: TGTGCCAGCATGGGGACTAGCTTGTACAATGAGCAGTTCTTC.

This sequence joins TRBV5-6 and TRBJ2-5, with 8 bases that match TRBD2. Germline loops: CDR1 SGHDT, CDR2 YYEEEE. Germline trimming cut 2 bases from V and 3 bases from J; bases unmatched to any gene: 6. This CDR3 is 15 amino acids long. The CDR3 DNA reads as TGTGCCAGCAGCTTCGGACTAGCCCGGGAAGAGACCCAGTACTTC. As protein: CASSFGLAREETQYF.

CDR3 in DNA: TGTGCTAGTGGTTTGGACAGGGGAGATTATCAGCCCCAGCATTTT. It yields the protein CASGLDRGDYQPQHF. The chain carries TRBV12-5 and TRBJ1-5; 7 bases fit TRBD1. Germline V gene sequence: CDR1 LGHNT, CDR2 FRNRAP. With V trimmed by 1 base and J by 5 bases, 5 bases remained unmatched. This CDR3 contains 15 residues.

V is TRBV6-2 or TRBV6-3 and J is TRBJ2-3, with a possible D match to TRBD2 (6 bases). The germline CDR1 and CDR2 sequences are MNHEY and SVGEGT. This CDR3 spans 18 amino acids. The germline V and J ends were trimmed by 7 bases and 0 bases, with 23 bases remaining between them. The CDR3 loop reads CASTPRRELLASTDTQYF. As DNA, the CDR3 is TGTGCCAGCACCCCCCGCCGGGAACTCCTAGCGAGCACAGATACGCAGTATTTT.

V usage is TRBV6-6 and J usage is TRBJ1-3; 8 bases are a match to TRBD1. This CDR3 is 15 amino acids long. Germline V gives CDR1 MNHNY, CDR2 SVGAGI (reference sequence). V dropped 0 bases and J dropped 2; count of bases not matched to a gene: 0. The chain's CDR3 is CASSYSTGAGNTIYF. The CDR3 DNA reads TGTGCCAGCAGTTACTCGACAGGGGCTGGAAACACCATATATTTT.

This clone was seen just once. The V and J genes are TRBV10-2 and TRBJ1-5, with D perhaps matching TRBD1 (5 bases). The length of the CDR3 is 13 residues. V lost 4 bases and J 6 bases, leaving 10 bases between the germline ends. Germline V gene data show CDR1 as WSHSY and CDR2 as SAAADI. CDR3 nucleotides: TGCGCCAGCAGTGGCGGCAGGGTTCAGCCCCAGCATTTT. Encoded protein: CASSGGRVQPQHF.

The chain couples TRBV10-2 to TRBJ2-1; 13 positions match TRBD2. Germline CDR1 and CDR2: WSHSY and SAAADI. The CDR3 runs to 13 residues. After removal of 11 bases from V and 8 bases from J, the junction contained 6 bases not matched to a gene. CDR3 protein: CAGGLAGSDEQFF. The CDR3, as DNA: TGCGCCGGGGGACTAGCGGGGAGTGATGAGCAGTTCTTC.

This chain's CDR3 is CASGGTGNEKLFF. CDR3 DNA sequence: TGTGCCAGCGGAGGGACAGGGAATGAAAAACTGTTTTTT. The chain has TRBV6-5 and TRBJ1-4; 9 positions match TRBD1. The CDR3 has 13 amino acids. Germline V gene sequence: CDR1 MNHEY, CDR2 SVGAGI. With V trimmed by 8 bases and J by 5 bases, 3 bases remained unmatched.

The J gene is TRBJ1-1, the V gene TRBV30, with 7 bases identical to TRBD1. This CDR3 has 15 amino acids. Germline V gene sequence: CDR1 GTSNPN, CDR2 SVGIG (reference sequence). J was trimmed by 6 bases and V by 7 bases; bases with no gene match: 17. For the CDR3, the DNA is TGTGCCTTCCAAGGACAGCCTGCAGGGGGGTCTGAAGCTTTCTTT. Protein sequence: CAFQGQPAGGSEAFF.

The chain has TRBV7-9 and TRBJ2-1; no firm D call. The V end was cut by 5 bases, the J end by 10 bases, with 15 bases between. Germline V gives CDR1 SEHNR, CDR2 FQNEAQ (reference sequence). The CDR3 is 13 amino acids. The CDR3 here is CASSQLVQVEQFF. The DNA of the CDR3 is TGTGCCAGCAGCCAACTCGTCCAAGTGGAGCAGTTCTTC.

The chain uses TRBV10-1 and TRBJ1-6; tentatively, D is TRBD1 (5 bases). Germline CDR1 reads WNHNN; CDR2 reads SYGVQD (reference sequence). The CDR3 is made up of 13 amino acids. V shed 6 bases and J shed 7 bases, with 10 bases lying between them. In DNA form, the CDR3 reads TGCGCCAGCAGCGGGGGTGCCAATTCACCCCTCCACTTT. Translating it yields CASSGGANSPLHF.

The chain is built from TRBV6-5 and TRBJ2-6, with TRBD1 identical over 7 bases. The CDR3 extends over 15 amino acids. The germline V gene has CDR1 MNHEY and CDR2 SVGAGI. V shed 9 bases and J 2 bases; nucleotides not matched to a gene: 7. Here the CDR3 reads CASYTGAAGANVLTF. The CDR3 region has the DNA TGTGCCAGTTACACAGGGGCGGCTGGGGCCAACGTCCTGACTTTC.